The rows below give T cell receptor beta chains drawn from one sample of a study of control samples from healthy donors and cancer patients. Measured with immunoSEQ multiplex PCR; TCRdb has only the in-frame clones, and not every one. The data show some 150,000 clones, about 94% seen once. The source material was PBMCs. Receptor source: a man aged 55 to 70 with colorectal cancer. Each CDR3 is given with its conserved first and last residue. D genes are given only for firm matches. Not all rows give a size; the values are once, few, many and, for expanded clones, a class.

CDR3nt: TGCGCCAGCAGCCACGCCGACAGGGACTATGGCTACACCTTC; CDR3aa: CASSHADRDYGYTF; j_gene: TRBJ1-2; len: 14; v_gene: TRBV4-3; d_gene: TRBD1; abundance: -
CDR3nt: TGTGCCAGCAGCTCGGTACAGGGGAACTATGGCTACACCTTC; CDR3aa: CASSSVQGNYGYTF; j_gene: TRBJ1-2; len: 14; v_gene: TRBV7-9; d_gene: TRBD1; abundance: -
CDR3nt: TGCGCCAGCAGTAGTGGGGGGCGAACCGGGGAGCTGTTTTTT; CDR3aa: CASSSGGRTGELFF; j_gene: TRBJ2-2; len: 14; v_gene: TRBV5-1; d_gene: -; abundance: -
CDR3nt: TGTGCCAGCAGCCAACAGGGGTCTCAAATGAACACTGAAGCTTTCTTT; CDR3aa: CASSQQGSQMNTEAFF; j_gene: TRBJ1-1; len: 16; v_gene: TRBV9; d_gene: TRBD1; abundance: -
CDR3nt: TGTGCCACCAGTGATGCGGTTGCGAGCACAGATACGCAGTATTTT; CDR3aa: CATSDAVASTDTQYF; j_gene: TRBJ2-3; len: 15; v_gene: TRBV24-1; d_gene: -; abundance: -
CDR3nt: TGTGCCAGCAGTTCGGAGTTGGGAAAACTGTTTTTT; CDR3aa: CASSSELGKLFF; j_gene: TRBJ1-4; len: 12; v_gene: TRBV12-3/TRBV12-4; d_gene: -; abundance: -
CDR3nt: TGTGCCAGCAGCGACCTGACAGGGGGGAGCTACACTGAAGCTTTCTTT; CDR3aa: CASSDLTGGSYTEAFF; j_gene: TRBJ1-1; len: 16; v_gene: TRBV9; d_gene: TRBD1; abundance: few
CDR3nt: TGTGCCAGCTCACCACTAGCGGGGGGAGAAGAGACCCAGTACTTC; CDR3aa: CASSPLAGGEETQYF; j_gene: TRBJ2-5; len: 15; v_gene: TRBV18; d_gene: TRBD2; abundance: -
CDR3nt: TGTGCCATCAGTGAGTCGGGGACAGGTTTCTACGAGCAGTACTTC; CDR3aa: CAISESGTGFYEQYF; j_gene: TRBJ2-7; len: 15; v_gene: TRBV10-3; d_gene: TRBD1; abundance: -
CDR3nt: TGTGCCAGCAGCCTCACAGGGGCGACGCAAGAGACCCAGTACTTC; CDR3aa: CASSLTGATQETQYF; j_gene: TRBJ2-5; len: 15; v_gene: TRBV5-4; d_gene: TRBD1; abundance: -
CDR3nt: TGTGCCAGCTCACGAGACGGGAACACTGAAGCTTTCTTT; CDR3aa: CASSRDGNTEAFF; j_gene: TRBJ1-1; len: 13; v_gene: TRBV18; d_gene: -; abundance: -
CDR3nt: TGTGCCAGCTCACCAGGGTCCCAAACCGGGGAGCTGTTTTTT; CDR3aa: CASSPGSQTGELFF; j_gene: TRBJ2-2; len: 14; v_gene: TRBV18; d_gene: -; abundance: -
CDR3nt: TGCGCCAGCAGCCAAGATAAGGTCCAGGGCTACGAGCAGTACTTC; CDR3aa: CASSQDKVQGYEQYF; j_gene: TRBJ2-7; len: 15; v_gene: TRBV4-1; d_gene: -; abundance: -
CDR3nt: TGCAGCGTCTCCGTGCTGAACACTGAAGCTTTCTTT; CDR3aa: CSVSVLNTEAFF; j_gene: TRBJ1-1; len: 12; v_gene: TRBV29-1; d_gene: -; abundance: once
CDR3nt: TGCACCAGCATACCCCCGGCCAATGAGCAGTTCTTC; CDR3aa: CTSIPPANEQFF; j_gene: TRBJ2-1; len: 12; v_gene: TRBV1; d_gene: -; abundance: -
CDR3nt: TGCGCCAGCAGCTTGGAGGGTCGGGGCTACGAGCAGTACTTC; CDR3aa: CASSLEGRGYEQYF; j_gene: TRBJ2-7; len: 14; v_gene: TRBV5-1; d_gene: -; abundance: few
CDR3nt: TGTGCCAGCAGCTTTCGGGGGGGTAGCTACAATGAGCAGTTCTTC; CDR3aa: CASSFRGGSYNEQFF; j_gene: TRBJ2-1; len: 15; v_gene: TRBV7-2; d_gene: TRBD2; abundance: -
CDR3nt: TGTGCCAGCAGCCAAGATCCCAGCCTACCGCCCCAGCATTTT; CDR3aa: CASSQDPSLPPQHF; j_gene: TRBJ1-5; len: 14; v_gene: TRBV3-1/TRBV3-2; d_gene: -; abundance: -
CDR3nt: TGTGCCAGCAGCCTTCTAGTCACCAATGAGCAGTTCTTC; CDR3aa: CASSLLVTNEQFF; j_gene: TRBJ2-1; len: 13; v_gene: TRBV3-1/TRBV3-2; d_gene: -; abundance: -
CDR3nt: TGTGCCTGGAGCGGCAGCGGGGACGAGCAGTACTTC; CDR3aa: CAWSGSGDEQYF; j_gene: TRBJ2-7; len: 12; v_gene: TRBV30; d_gene: TRBD2; abundance: -
CDR3nt: TGTGCCAGCAGCTTAACTCCGCAGGGGTTCAAGTACGAGCAGTACTTC; CDR3aa: CASSLTPQGFKYEQYF; j_gene: TRBJ2-7; len: 16; v_gene: TRBV7-9; d_gene: -; abundance: -
CDR3nt: TGTGCCAGTACTTTGGGGACGAATCAGCCCCAGCATTTT; CDR3aa: CASTLGTNQPQHF; j_gene: TRBJ1-5; len: 13; v_gene: TRBV19; d_gene: -; abundance: -
CDR3nt: TGTGCCAGCAGTGAAACTGGCTATGGCTACACCTTC; CDR3aa: CASSETGYGYTF; j_gene: TRBJ1-2; len: 12; v_gene: TRBV6-1; d_gene: -; abundance: -
CDR3nt: TGTGCCAGTAGTATAAGGCCCCTGGACAGGAACACTGAAGCTTTCTTT; CDR3aa: CASSIRPLDRNTEAFF; j_gene: TRBJ1-1; len: 16; v_gene: TRBV19; d_gene: -; abundance: -
CDR3nt: TGTGCCAGCAGCCAAAGCCTCGGTTCGGCGCAGTATTTT; CDR3aa: CASSQSLGSAQYF; j_gene: TRBJ2-3; len: 13; v_gene: TRBV3-1/TRBV3-2; d_gene: -; abundance: -
CDR3nt: TGTGCCAGCAGCGTAGACCCAGGGCCGGGGATGGATGAGCAGTTCTTC; CDR3aa: CASSVDPGPGMDEQFF; j_gene: TRBJ2-1; len: 16; v_gene: TRBV9; d_gene: -; abundance: -
CDR3nt: TGTGCCAGCAGCCAGAATGTCTTCGCAGAAGCCCAGCATTTT; CDR3aa: CASSQNVFAEAQHF; j_gene: TRBJ1-5; len: 14; v_gene: TRBV3-1/TRBV3-2; d_gene: -; abundance: -
CDR3nt: TGTGCCAGCAGCTTCCGACAGGGCGACGATTCACCCCTCCACTTT; CDR3aa: CASSFRQGDDSPLHF; j_gene: TRBJ1-6; len: 15; v_gene: TRBV7-2; d_gene: TRBD1; abundance: -
CDR3nt: TGTGCCAGCAGCGGCGGAGGGGTAGCAGGAGATACGCAGTATTTT; CDR3aa: CASSGGGVAGDTQYF; j_gene: TRBJ2-3; len: 15; v_gene: TRBV9; d_gene: -; abundance: -
CDR3nt: TGTGCCAGCAGCCCCCGACAGGGCCCTAATGAAAAACTGTTTTTT; CDR3aa: CASSPRQGPNEKLFF; j_gene: TRBJ1-4; len: 15; v_gene: TRBV7-9; d_gene: TRBD1; abundance: -
CDR3nt: TGTGCCAGCAGCTTTAAGCCTTGGGGGGACGGCTCCTACGAGCAGTACTTC; CDR3aa: CASSFKPWGDGSYEQYF; j_gene: TRBJ2-7; len: 17; v_gene: TRBV5-6; d_gene: -; abundance: -
CDR3nt: TGTGCCAGCAGCGTTCCCGGGACAGCTAATTCACCCCTCCACTTT; CDR3aa: CASSVPGTANSPLHF; j_gene: TRBJ1-6; len: 15; v_gene: TRBV9; d_gene: TRBD1; abundance: -
CDR3nt: TGTGCCAGCAGCCAAGGGGGTGTTCAATCACCCCTCCACTTT; CDR3aa: CASSQGGVQSPLHF; j_gene: TRBJ1-6; len: 14; v_gene: TRBV3-1/TRBV3-2; d_gene: -; abundance: -
CDR3nt: TGTGCCAGCAGTTTTACCGGGGCCGGGGAGCTGTTTTTT; CDR3aa: CASSFTGAGELFF; j_gene: TRBJ2-2; len: 13; v_gene: TRBV28; d_gene: -; abundance: -
CDR3nt: TGTGCCAGCAGCCACACAGGGGTGGAGACCCAGTACTTC; CDR3aa: CASSHTGVETQYF; j_gene: TRBJ2-5; len: 13; v_gene: TRBV3-1/TRBV3-2; d_gene: TRBD1; abundance: -
CDR3nt: TGTGCCAGCAGCAAAGGCGATTTACAGGGGCTGAACACTGAAGCTTTCTTT; CDR3aa: CASSKGDLQGLNTEAFF; j_gene: TRBJ1-1; len: 17; v_gene: TRBV21-1; d_gene: -; abundance: -
CDR3nt: TGTGCCAGCAGTGGCTCCTACGAGCAGTACTTC; CDR3aa: CASSGSYEQYF; j_gene: TRBJ2-7; len: 11; v_gene: TRBV28; d_gene: -; abundance: few
CDR3nt: TGTGCCAGCGATCTTGGGGAGGGCACTGAAGCTTTCTTT; CDR3aa: CASDLGEGTEAFF; j_gene: TRBJ1-1; len: 13; v_gene: TRBV3-1/TRBV3-2; d_gene: -; abundance: -
CDR3nt: TGCGCCAGCAGCCAAGGGCGGGCGAGACTACCCGAGCAGTACTTC; CDR3aa: CASSQGRARLPEQYF; j_gene: TRBJ2-7; len: 15; v_gene: TRBV4-1; d_gene: -; abundance: -
CDR3nt: TGCAGCTCCTCCCTTGGGACAGACTATGGCTACACCTTC; CDR3aa: CSSSLGTDYGYTF; j_gene: TRBJ1-2; len: 13; v_gene: TRBV29-1; d_gene: TRBD1; abundance: -
CDR3nt: TGTGCCAGTAGTATACAGTTCCAAGAGACCCAGTACTTC; CDR3aa: CASSIQFQETQYF; j_gene: TRBJ2-5; len: 13; v_gene: TRBV19; d_gene: -; abundance: -
CDR3nt: TGTGCCAGTAGTATAAGCGGACGGGATCAACCCCAGCATTTT; CDR3aa: CASSISGRDQPQHF; j_gene: TRBJ1-5; len: 14; v_gene: TRBV19; d_gene: -; abundance: -
CDR3nt: TGTGCCAGCAGCCAAGAGGTAGGAAGGAGCTATGGAAACACCATATATTTT; CDR3aa: CASSQEVGRSYGNTIYF; j_gene: TRBJ1-3; len: 17; v_gene: TRBV3-1/TRBV3-2; d_gene: -; abundance: -
CDR3nt: TGCAGCGCCTCAAGGGGATCGAGCTATGGCTACACCTTC; CDR3aa: CSASRGSSYGYTF; j_gene: TRBJ1-2; len: 13; v_gene: TRBV29-1; d_gene: -; abundance: -
CDR3nt: TGTGCCAGCAGCGTAGGTGACGCACTGCAATCTAAGCAGTTCTTC; CDR3aa: CASSVGDALQSKQFF; j_gene: TRBJ2-1; len: 15; v_gene: TRBV9; d_gene: -; abundance: -
CDR3nt: TGTGCCAGCAGCCTAGGGGCGGGGGGCTACAATGAGCAGTTCTTC; CDR3aa: CASSLGAGGYNEQFF; j_gene: TRBJ2-1; len: 15; v_gene: TRBV3-1/TRBV3-2; d_gene: TRBD2; abundance: -
CDR3nt: TGTGCCAGCAGCGTAGAGGTCACAGATACGCAGTATTTT; CDR3aa: CASSVEVTDTQYF; j_gene: TRBJ2-3; len: 13; v_gene: TRBV9; d_gene: -; abundance: -
CDR3nt: TGTGCCAGTAGTATAGGCACAGACACCGGGGAGCTGTTTTTT; CDR3aa: CASSIGTDTGELFF; j_gene: TRBJ2-2; len: 14; v_gene: TRBV19; d_gene: -; abundance: -
CDR3nt: TGTGCCAGCAGCTTAGGGGACAGGCCCACCTTAAACTACGAGCAGTACTTC; CDR3aa: CASSLGDRPTLNYEQYF; j_gene: TRBJ2-7; len: 17; v_gene: TRBV7-8; d_gene: TRBD1; abundance: -
CDR3nt: TGTGCCAGCAGTCCCAACAGGAAGGGCTACACCTTC; CDR3aa: CASSPNRKGYTF; j_gene: TRBJ1-2; len: 12; v_gene: TRBV12-3/TRBV12-4; d_gene: -; abundance: -
CDR3nt: TGTGCCAGCAGCAGATCAACTAGCGGGAAAGAGACCCAGTACTTC; CDR3aa: CASSRSTSGKETQYF; j_gene: TRBJ2-5; len: 15; v_gene: TRBV6-6; d_gene: TRBD2; abundance: -
CDR3nt: TGTGCCAGCACACTAGCGGGGGGGACCCGCAATGAGCAGTTCTTC; CDR3aa: CASTLAGGTRNEQFF; j_gene: TRBJ2-1; len: 15; v_gene: TRBV11-2; d_gene: TRBD2; abundance: -